This T cell receptor (beta chain) was identified in a study of regulatory T cells in long-lasting Graves disease. This CDR3 is 17 amino acids long. The V and J ends lost 5 bases and 0 bases respectively, with 17 bases between them. Time point in this sample: newly diagnosed GD, antithyroid drugs for less than 3 months. PBMC-derived RNA was used for the TCR library. This clonotype was recorded many times. The authors built TCR beta libraries using iRepertoire HTBI primers and Arm-PCR of CDR3 regions. Each CDR3 protein gets one entry after TCRdb re-called the multiplex PCR reads with MiXCR. This table has 620,000 or so distinct CDR3 sequences, 15% to 20% appearing once. These data were also filed under a second study, of T cells in Graves' hyperthyroidism and ophthalmopathy.

The chain carries TRBV12-3 or TRBV12-4 and TRBJ1-3; D might be TRBD1 (5 bases). The specimen comprised peripheral blood mononuclear cells (PBMCs), sampled at new diagnosis, from a patient treated with antithyroid drugs. The clonotype originates from a woman in her thirties with Graves disease. CDR3 sequence reads: CASSPRDGLSSGNTIYF. CDR3 DNA: TGTGCCAGCAGTCCACGGGACGGGTTGAGCTCTGGAAACACCATATATTTT.